Included here is one T cell receptor beta chain sequence, with context. The method was immunoSEQ multiplex PCR; TCRdb's version includes in-frame clones alone and lacks a portion of them. The data contain approximately 160,000 clones, roughly 90% of them seen just once; the ten biggest clones take up roughly 7%. This CDR3 spans 12 amino acids. Germline CDR1 SQVTM, CDR2 ANQGSEA. Between the trimmed V and J ends, which lost 5 bases and 3 bases, there was a span of 10 bases. Everyone who took part was 18 to 89 years old, and they came from about 23 US areas. Cohort placement rested on clinical history that participants reported themselves. In Cohort 3, a recovered donor had either two negative PCRs, clearance, or symptom resolution. The record originates from a study of blood T cell repertoires in COVID-19.

The chain couples TRBV29-1 to TRBJ1-2; the D gene is possibly TRBD1 (6 bases). This clonotype originated in a woman between 45 and 60 years old who had recovered from COVID-19. The sequenced material came from PBMCs or T cells enriched from blood (not recorded which). CDR3 nucleotides: TGCAGCGTTCTTGCAGGGGACTATGGCTACACCTTC. This sequence encodes CSVLAGDYGYTF.